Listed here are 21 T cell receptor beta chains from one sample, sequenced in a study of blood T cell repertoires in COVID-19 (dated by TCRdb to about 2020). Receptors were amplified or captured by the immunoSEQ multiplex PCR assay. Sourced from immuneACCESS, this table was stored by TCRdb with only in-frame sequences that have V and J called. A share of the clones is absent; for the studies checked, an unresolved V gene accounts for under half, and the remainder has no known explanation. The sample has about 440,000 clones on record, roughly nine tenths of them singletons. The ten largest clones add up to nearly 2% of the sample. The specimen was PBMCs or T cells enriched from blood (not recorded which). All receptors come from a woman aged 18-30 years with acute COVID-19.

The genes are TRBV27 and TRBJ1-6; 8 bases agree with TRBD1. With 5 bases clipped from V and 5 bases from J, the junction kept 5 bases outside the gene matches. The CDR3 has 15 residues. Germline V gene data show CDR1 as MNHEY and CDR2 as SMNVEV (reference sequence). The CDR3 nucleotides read TGTGCCAGCAGTCCAGGACAGGGCGATAATTCACCCCTCCACTTT. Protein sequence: CASSPGQGDNSPLHF.

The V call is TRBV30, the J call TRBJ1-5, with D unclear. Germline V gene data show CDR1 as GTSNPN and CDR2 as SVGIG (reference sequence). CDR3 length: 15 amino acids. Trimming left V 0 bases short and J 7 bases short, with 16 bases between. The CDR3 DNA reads TGTGCCTGGAGTGTACGGCGGGATGCCGGGCAGCCCCAGCATTTT. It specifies CAWSVRRDAGQPQHF.

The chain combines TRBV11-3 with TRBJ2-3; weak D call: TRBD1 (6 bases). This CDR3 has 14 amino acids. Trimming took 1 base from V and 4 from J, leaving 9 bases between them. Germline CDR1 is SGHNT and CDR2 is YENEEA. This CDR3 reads CASSLGRGADTQYF. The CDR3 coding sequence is TGTGCCAGCAGCTTAGGCAGGGGCGCAGATACGCAGTATTTT.

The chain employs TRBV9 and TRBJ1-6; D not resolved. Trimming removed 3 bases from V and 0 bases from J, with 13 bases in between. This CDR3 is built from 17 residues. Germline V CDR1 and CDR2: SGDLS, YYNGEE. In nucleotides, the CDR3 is TGTGCCAGCAGCGCATATGGGAGCTTCTCCTATAATTCACCCCTCCACTTT. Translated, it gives CASSAYGSFSYNSPLHF.

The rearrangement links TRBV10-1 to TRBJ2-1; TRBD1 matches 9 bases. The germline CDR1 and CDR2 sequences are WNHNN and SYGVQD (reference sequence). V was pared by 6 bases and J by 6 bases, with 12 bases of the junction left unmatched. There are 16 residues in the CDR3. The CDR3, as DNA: TGCGCCAGCAGCTCAACCAACAGGGGGCGAGGCAATGAGCAGTTCTTC. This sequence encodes CASSSTNRGRGNEQFF.

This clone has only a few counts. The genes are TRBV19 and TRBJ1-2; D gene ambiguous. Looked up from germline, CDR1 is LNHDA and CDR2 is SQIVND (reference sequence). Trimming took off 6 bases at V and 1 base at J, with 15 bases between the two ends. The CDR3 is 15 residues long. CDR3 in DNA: TGTGCCAGTAGGGCACCAGATACCTTTAACTATGGCTACACCTTC. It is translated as CASRAPDTFNYGYTF.

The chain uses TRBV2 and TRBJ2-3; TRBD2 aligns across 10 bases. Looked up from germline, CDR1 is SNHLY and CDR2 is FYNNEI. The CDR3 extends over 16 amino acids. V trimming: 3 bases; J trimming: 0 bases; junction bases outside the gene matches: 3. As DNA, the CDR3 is TGTGCCAGCAGTGATACTAGCGGGGCTAGCACAGATACGCAGTATTTT. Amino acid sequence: CASSDTSGASTDTQYF.

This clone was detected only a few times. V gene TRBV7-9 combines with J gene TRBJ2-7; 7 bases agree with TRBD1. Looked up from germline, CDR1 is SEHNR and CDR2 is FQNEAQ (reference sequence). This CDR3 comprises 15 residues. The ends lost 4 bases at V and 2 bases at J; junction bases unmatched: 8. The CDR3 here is CASSSTGTEPYEQYF. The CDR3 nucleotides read TGTGCCAGCAGCTCCACCGGGACAGAACCCTACGAGCAGTACTTC. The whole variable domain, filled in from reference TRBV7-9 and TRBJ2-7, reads DTGVSQNPRHKITKRGQNVTFRCDPISEHNRLYWYRQTLGQGPEFLTYFQNEAQLEKSRLLSDRFSAERPKGSFSTLEIQRTEQGDSAMYLCASSSTGTEPYEQYFGPGTRLTVT.

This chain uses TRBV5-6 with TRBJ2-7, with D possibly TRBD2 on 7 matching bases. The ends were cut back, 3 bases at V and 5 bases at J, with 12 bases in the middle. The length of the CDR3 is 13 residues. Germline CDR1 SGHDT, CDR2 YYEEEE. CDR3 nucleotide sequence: TGTGCCAGCAGCTACCGGGGGGCAGACGAGCAGTACTTC. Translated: CASSYRGADEQYF.

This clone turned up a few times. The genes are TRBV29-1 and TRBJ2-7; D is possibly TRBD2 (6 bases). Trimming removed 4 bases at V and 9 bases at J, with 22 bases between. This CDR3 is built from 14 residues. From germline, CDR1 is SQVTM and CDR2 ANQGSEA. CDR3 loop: CSVGGGGDYAVQYF. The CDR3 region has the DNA TGCAGCGTTGGGGGAGGAGGAGACTACGCAGTGCAGTACTTC.

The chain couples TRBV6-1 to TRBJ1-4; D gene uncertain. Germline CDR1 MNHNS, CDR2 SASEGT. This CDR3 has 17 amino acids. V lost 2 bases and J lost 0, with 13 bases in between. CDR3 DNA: TGTGCCAGCAGTGAAAGGAGTCGTGTCGCAACTAATGAAAAACTGTTTTTT. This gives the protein CASSERSRVATNEKLFF.

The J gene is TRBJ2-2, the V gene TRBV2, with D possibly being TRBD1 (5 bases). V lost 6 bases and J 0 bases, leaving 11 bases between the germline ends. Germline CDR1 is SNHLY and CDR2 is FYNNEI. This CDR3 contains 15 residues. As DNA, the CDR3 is TGTGCCAGCAGCTCAGGACATCCGAACACCGGGGAGCTGTTTTTT. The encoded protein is CASSSGHPNTGELFF. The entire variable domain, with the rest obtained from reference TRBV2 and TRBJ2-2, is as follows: EPEVTQTPSHQVTQMGQEVILRCVPISNHLYFYWYRQILGQKVEFLVSFYNNEISEKSEIFDDQFSVERPDGSNFTLKIRSTKLEDSAMYFCASSSGHPNTGELFFGEGSRLTVL.

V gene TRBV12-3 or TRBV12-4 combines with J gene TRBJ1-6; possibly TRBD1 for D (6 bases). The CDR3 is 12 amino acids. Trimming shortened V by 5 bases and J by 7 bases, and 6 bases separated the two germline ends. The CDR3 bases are TGTGCCAGCAGTACAGGGAATTCACCCCTCCACTTT. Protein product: CASSTGNSPLHF.

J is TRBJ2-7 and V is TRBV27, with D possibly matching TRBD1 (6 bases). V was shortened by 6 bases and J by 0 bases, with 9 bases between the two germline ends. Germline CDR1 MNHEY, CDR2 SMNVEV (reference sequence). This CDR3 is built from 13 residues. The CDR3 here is CASSLDSSYEQYF. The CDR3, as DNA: TGTGCCAGCAGCCTGGACAGCTCCTACGAGCAGTACTTC.

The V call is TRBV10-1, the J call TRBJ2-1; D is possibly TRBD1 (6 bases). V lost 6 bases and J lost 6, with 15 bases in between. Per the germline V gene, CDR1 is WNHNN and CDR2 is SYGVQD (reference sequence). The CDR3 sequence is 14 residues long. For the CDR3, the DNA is TGCGCCAGCAGCTCGGCGCCAGGGGCCAATGAGCAGTTCTTC. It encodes CASSSAPGANEQFF.

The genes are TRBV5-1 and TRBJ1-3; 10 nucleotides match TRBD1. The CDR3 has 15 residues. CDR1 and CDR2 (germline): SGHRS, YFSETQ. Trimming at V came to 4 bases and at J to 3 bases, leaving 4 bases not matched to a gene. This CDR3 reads CASSTGTGVGNTIYF. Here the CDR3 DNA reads TGCGCCAGCAGCACCGGGACAGGGGTTGGAAACACCATATATTTT. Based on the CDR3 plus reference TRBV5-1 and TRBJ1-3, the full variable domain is KAGVTQTPRYLIKTRGQQVTLSCSPISGHRSVSWYQQTPGQGLQFLFEYFSETQRNKGNFPGRFSGRQFSNSRSEMNVSTLELGDSALYLCASSTGTGVGNTIYFGEGSWLTVV.

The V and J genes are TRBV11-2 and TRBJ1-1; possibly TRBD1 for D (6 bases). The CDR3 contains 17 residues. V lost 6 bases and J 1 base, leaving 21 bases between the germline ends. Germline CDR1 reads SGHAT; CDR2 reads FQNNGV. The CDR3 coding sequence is TGTGCCAGCAGTCTTAGGAAGGCGGACAGCCAGAACACTGAAGCTTTCTTT. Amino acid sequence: CASSLRKADSQNTEAFF.

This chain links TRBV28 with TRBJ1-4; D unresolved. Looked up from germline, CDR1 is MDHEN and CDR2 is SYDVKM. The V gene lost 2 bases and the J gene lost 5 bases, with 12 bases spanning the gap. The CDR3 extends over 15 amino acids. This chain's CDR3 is CASSLGEQPNEKLFF. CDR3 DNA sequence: TGTGCCAGCAGTTTAGGAGAACAACCAAATGAAAAACTGTTTTTT. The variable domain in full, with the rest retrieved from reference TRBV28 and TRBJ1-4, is DVKVTQSSRYLVKRTGEKVFLECVQDMDHENMFWYRQDPGLGLRLIYFSYDVKMKEKGDIPEGYSVSREKKERFSLILESASTNQTSMYLCASSLGEQPNEKLFFGSGTQLSVL.

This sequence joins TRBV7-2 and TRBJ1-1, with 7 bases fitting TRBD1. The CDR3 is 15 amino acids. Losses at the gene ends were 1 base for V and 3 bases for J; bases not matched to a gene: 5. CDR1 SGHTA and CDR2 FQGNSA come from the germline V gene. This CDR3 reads CASSLVEGADTEAFF. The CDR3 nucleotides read TGTGCCAGCAGCTTAGTAGAGGGGGCGGACACTGAAGCTTTCTTT.

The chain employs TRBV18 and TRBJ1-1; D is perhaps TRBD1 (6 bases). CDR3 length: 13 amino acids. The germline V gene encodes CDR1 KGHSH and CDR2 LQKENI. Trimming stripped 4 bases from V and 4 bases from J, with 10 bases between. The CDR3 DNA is TGTGCCAGCTCACTCCAGGACAGCACTGAAGCTTTCTTT. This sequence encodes CASSLQDSTEAFF. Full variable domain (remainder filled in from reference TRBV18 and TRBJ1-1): NAGVMQNPRHLVRRRGQEARLRCSPMKGHSHVYWYRQLPEEGLKFMVYLQKENIIDESGMPKERFSAEFPKEGPSILRIQQVVRGDSAAYFCASSLQDSTEAFFGQGTRLTVV.

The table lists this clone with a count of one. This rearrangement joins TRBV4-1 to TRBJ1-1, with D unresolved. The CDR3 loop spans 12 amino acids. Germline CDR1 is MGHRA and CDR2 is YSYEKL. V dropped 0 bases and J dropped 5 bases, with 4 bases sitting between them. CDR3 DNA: TGCGCCAGCAGCCAAGACACAACTGAAGCTTTCTTT. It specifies CASSQDTTEAFF.